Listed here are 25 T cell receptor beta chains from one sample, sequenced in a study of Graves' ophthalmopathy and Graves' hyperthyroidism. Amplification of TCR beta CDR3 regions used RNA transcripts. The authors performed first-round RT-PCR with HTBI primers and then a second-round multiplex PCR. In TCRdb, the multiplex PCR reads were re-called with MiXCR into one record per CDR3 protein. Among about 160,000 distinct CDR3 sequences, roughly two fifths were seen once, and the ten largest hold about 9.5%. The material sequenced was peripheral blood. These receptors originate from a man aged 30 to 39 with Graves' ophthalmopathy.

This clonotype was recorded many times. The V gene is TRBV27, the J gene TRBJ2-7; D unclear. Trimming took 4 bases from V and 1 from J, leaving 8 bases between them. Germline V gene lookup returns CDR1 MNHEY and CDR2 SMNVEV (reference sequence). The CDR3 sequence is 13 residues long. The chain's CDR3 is CASSSAGSYEQYF. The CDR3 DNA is TGTGCCAGCAGTTCGGCCGGGTCCTACGAGCAGTACTTC.

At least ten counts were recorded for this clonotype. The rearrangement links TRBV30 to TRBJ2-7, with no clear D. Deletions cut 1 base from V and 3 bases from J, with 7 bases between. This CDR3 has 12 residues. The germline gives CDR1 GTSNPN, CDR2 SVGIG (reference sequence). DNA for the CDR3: TGTGCCTGGAGTGAACACCTCTACGAGCAGTACTTC. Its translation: CAWSEHLYEQYF.

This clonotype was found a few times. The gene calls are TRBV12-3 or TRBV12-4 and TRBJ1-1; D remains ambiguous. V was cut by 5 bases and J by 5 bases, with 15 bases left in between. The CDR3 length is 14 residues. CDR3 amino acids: CASSPFGRGTEAFF. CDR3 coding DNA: TGTGCCAGCAGTCCCTTCGGGAGAGGAACTGAAGCTTTCTTT.

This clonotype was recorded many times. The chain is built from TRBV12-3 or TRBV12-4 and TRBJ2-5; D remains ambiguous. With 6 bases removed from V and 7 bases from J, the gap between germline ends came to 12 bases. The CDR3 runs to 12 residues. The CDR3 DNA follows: TGTGCCAGCAGCCAGGATCCGAGGACCCAGTACTTC. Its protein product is CASSQDPRTQYF.

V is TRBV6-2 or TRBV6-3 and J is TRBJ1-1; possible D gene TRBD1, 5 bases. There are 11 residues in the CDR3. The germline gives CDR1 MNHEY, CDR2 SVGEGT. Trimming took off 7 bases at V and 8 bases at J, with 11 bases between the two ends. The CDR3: CASMNGGEAFF. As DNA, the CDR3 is TGTGCCAGCATGAATGGGGGGGAAGCTTTCTTT.

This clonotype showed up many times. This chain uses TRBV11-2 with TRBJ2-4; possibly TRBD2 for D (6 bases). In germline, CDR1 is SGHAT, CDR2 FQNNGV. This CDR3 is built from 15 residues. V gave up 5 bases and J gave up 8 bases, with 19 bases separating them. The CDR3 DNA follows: TGTGCCAGCAGCCGAAACGGGCGGGATCAGGACATTCAGTACTTC. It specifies CASSRNGRDQDIQYF.

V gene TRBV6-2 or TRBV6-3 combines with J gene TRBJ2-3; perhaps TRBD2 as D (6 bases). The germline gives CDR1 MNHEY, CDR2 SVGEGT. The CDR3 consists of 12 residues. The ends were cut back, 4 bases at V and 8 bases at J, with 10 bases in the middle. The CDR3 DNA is TGTGCCAGCAGTTCGGCCGGGGGTACGCAGTATTTT. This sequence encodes CASSSAGGTQYF.

The CDR3 region is CASTLGDSEAFF. The DNA for the CDR3 is TGTGCCAGCACCCTAGGGGACTCGGAAGCTTTCTTT. This rearrangement joins TRBV6-2 or TRBV6-3 to TRBJ1-1; the D gene is possibly TRBD1 (5 bases). This CDR3 has 12 residues. Germline V CDR1 and CDR2: MNHEY, SVGEGT. The V and J ends lost 7 bases and 8 bases respectively, with 14 bases between them.

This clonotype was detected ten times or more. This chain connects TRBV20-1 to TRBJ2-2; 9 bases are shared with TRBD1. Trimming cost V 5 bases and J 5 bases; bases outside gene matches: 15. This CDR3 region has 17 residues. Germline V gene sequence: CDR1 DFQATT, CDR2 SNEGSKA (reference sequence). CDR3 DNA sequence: TGCAGTGCTGGGAAACGCGGACAGGGGATGTATACCGGGGAGCTGTTTTTT. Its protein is CSAGKRGQGMYTGELFF.

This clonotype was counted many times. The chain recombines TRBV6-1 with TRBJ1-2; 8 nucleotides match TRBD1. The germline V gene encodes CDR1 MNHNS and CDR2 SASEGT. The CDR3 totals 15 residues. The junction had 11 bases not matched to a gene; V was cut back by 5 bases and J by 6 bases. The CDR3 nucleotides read TGTGCCAGCAGTCGTCCCGGGACAGGTTACAATGGCTACACCTTC. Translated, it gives CASSRPGTGYNGYTF.

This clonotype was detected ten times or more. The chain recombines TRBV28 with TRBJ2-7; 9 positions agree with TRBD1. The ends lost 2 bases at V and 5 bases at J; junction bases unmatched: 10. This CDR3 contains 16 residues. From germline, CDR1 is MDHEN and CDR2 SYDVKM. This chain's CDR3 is CASSLVGGTGFDEQYF. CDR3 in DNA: TGTGCCAGCAGTTTAGTAGGCGGGACAGGGTTTGACGAGCAGTACTTC.

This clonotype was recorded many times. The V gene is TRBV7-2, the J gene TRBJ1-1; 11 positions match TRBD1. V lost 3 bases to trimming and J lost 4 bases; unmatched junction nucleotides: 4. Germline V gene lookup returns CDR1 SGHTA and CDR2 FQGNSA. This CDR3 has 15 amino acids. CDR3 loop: CASSFGQGARTEAFF. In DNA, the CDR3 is TGTGCCAGCAGCTTCGGACAGGGGGCGCGCACTGAAGCTTTCTTT.

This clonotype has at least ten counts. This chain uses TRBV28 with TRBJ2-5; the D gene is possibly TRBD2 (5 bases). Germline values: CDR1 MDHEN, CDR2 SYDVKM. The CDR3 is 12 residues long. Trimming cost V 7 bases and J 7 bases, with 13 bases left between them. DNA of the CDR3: TGTGCCAGCAACACCGCCGGAGGGACCCAGTACTTC. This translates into CASNTAGGTQYF.

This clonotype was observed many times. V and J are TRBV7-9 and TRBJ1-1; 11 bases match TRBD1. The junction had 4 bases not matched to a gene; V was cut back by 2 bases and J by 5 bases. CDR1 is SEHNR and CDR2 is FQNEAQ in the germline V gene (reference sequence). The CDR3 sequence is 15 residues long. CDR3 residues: CASSLTGTGGTEAFF. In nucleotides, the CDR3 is TGTGCCAGCAGCTTAACCGGGACAGGGGGGACTGAAGCTTTCTTT.

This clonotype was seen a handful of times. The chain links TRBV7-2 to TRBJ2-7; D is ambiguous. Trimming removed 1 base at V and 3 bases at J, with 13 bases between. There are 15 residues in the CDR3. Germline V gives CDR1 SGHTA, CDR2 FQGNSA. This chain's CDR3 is CASSLVGLVVYEQYF. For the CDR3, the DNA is TGTGCCAGCAGCTTAGTCGGCCTAGTGGTCTACGAGCAGTACTTC.

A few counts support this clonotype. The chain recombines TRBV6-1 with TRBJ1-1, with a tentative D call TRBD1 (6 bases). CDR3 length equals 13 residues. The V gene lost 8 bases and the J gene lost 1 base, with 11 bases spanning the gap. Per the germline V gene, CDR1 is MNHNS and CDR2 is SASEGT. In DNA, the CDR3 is TGTGCCAGCGAAGGACAGCAGAACACTGAAGCTTTCTTT. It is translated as CASEGQQNTEAFF.

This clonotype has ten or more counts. The CDR3 region has the DNA TGTGCCAGCAGTTTCTGGCCAGGGAGCACCGGGGAGCTGTTTTTT. As protein: CASSFWPGSTGELFF. The chain uses TRBV27 and TRBJ2-2, with D perhaps given as TRBD1 or TRBD2 (5 bases each). CDR1 is MNHEY, CDR2 SMNVEV, per germline (reference sequence). The CDR3 sequence is 15 residues long. V lost 3 bases and J lost 4, with 12 bases in between.

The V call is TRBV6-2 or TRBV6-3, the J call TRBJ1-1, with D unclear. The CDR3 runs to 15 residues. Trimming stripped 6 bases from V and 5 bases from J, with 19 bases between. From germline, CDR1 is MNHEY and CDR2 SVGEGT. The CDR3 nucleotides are TGTGCCAGCAGCCCTCTCGCCTCCGCGTCAACTGAAGCTTTCTTT. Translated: CASSPLASASTEAFF.

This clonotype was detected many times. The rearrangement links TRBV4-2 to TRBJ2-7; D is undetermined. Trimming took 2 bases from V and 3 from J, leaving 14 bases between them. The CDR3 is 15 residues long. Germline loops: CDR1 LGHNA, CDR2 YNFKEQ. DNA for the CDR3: TGTGCCAGCAGCCAATCTGCTGCGTGGGGCTACGAGCAGTACTTC. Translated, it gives CASSQSAAWGYEQYF.

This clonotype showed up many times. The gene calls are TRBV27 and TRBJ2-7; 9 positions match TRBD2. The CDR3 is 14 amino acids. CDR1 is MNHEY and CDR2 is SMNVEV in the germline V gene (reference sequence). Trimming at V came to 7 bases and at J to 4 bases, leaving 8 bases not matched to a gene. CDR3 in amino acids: CASTATSGVYEQYF. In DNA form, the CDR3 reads TGTGCCAGCACCGCGACTAGCGGAGTTTACGAGCAGTACTTC.

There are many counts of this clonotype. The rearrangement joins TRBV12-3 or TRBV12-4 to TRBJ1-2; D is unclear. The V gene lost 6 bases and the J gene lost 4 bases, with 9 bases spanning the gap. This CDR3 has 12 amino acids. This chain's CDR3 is CASRRASYGYTF. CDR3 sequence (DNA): TGTGCCAGCAGACGGGCCTCCTATGGCTACACCTTC.

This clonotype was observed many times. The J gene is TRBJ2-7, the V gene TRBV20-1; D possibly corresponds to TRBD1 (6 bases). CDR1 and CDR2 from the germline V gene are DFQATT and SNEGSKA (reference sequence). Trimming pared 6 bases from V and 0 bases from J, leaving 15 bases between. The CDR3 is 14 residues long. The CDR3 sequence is CSATDSDNSYEQYF. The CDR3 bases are TGCAGTGCCACGGACAGTGACAACTCCTACGAGCAGTACTTC.

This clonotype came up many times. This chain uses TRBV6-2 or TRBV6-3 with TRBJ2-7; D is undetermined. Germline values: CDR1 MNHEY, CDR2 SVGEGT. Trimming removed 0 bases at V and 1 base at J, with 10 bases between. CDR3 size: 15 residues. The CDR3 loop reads CASSYSLDSSYEQYF. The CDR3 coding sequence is TGTGCCAGCAGTTACTCCCTTGATTCTTCCTACGAGCAGTACTTC.

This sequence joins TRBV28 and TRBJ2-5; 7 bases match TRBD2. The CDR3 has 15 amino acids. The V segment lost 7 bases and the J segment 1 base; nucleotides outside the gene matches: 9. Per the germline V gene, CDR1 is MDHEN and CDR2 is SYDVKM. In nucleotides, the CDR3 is TGTGCCAGCATCCTAGCGGCCAACCGCCAAGAGACCCAGTACTTC. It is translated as CASILAANRQETQYF.

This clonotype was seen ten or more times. The CDR3 protein is CASSPPEGELFF. The CDR3 DNA is TGTGCCAGCAGTCCCCCGGAGGGGGAGCTGTTTTTT. This chain uses TRBV12-3 or TRBV12-4 with TRBJ2-2, with D unresolved. This CDR3 contains 12 residues. V was pared by 5 bases and J by 8 bases, with 9 bases between.